A selection of T cell receptor beta chains follows, all from one sample in a study of T cell responses to AZD1222 COVID-19 vaccine. Using immunoSEQ multiplex PCR, the repertoire was profiled, and TCRdb retains in-frame clones only, with some absent. The sample lists over 110,000 clones, around 90% occurring once. The specimen comprised peripheral blood, sampled on day 0 of AZD1222 vaccination. The receptors shown here come from an adult in good health. The CDR3 runs from the conserved cysteine through the conserved F or W. A D gene is named only where the DNA matches it firmly. The size field is filled for only some rows; it gives once, few, many or a size class.

CATSRYGGTVNEKLFF,TGTGCCACCAGCAGATACGGGGGGACGGTTAATGAAAAACTGTTTTTT,16,-,-,TRBV15,TRBJ1-4
CASSQAGVSEAFF,TGCGCCAGCAGCCAAGCAGGTGTCTCTGAAGCTTTCTTT,13,-,once,TRBV4-1,TRBJ1-1
CASSFWGGEETQYF,TGTGCCAGCAGTTTTTGGGGTGGGGAGGAGACCCAGTACTTC,14,-,-,TRBV28,TRBJ2-5
CASRRDSWGFGNQPQHF,TGTGCCAGTAGGAGGGACAGTTGGGGTTTCGGCAATCAGCCCCAGCATTTT,17,TRBD1,-,TRBV19,TRBJ1-5
CASSYSVGTVDSPLHF,TGTGCCAGCAGTTACTCAGTAGGAACAGTGGATTCACCCCTCCACTTT,16,-,-,TRBV6-5,TRBJ1-6
CASSLAYEQYF,TGTGCCAGCAGTTTAGCCTACGAGCAGTACTTC,11,-,-,TRBV28,TRBJ2-7
CASSTSSQGIYNSPLHF,TGTGCCAGCAGCACGTCCTCACAGGGGATATATAATTCACCCCTCCACTTT,17,TRBD1,-,TRBV7-2,TRBJ1-6
CSASKDSGNEKLFF,TGCAGTGCTAGTAAAGACAGTGGAAATGAAAAACTGTTTTTT,14,-,-,TRBV20-1,TRBJ1-4
CASSFVLGETQYF,TGCGCCAGCAGCTTTGTACTGGGGGAGACCCAGTACTTC,13,-,-,TRBV5-1,TRBJ2-5
CATRGGGRETDTQYF,TGTGCCACCAGGGGTGGGGGTCGAGAAACAGATACGCAGTATTTT,15,-,-,TRBV24-1,TRBJ2-3
CASSQQVSSGYTF,TGCGCCAGCAGCCAGCAGGTCAGTTCTGGCTACACCTTC,13,-,-,TRBV4-3,TRBJ1-2
CASSRGADEQFF,TGTGCCAGCAGCCGGGGGGCGGATGAGCAGTTCTTC,12,-,-,TRBV7-9,TRBJ2-1
CASSSLFRQLLHNEQFF,TGTGCCAGCAGCTCACTATTCCGACAGCTCCTACACAATGAGCAGTTCTTC,17,-,-,TRBV5-6,TRBJ2-1
CAWAPYNEQFF,TGTGCCTGGGCCCCGTACAATGAGCAGTTCTTC,11,-,-,TRBV30,TRBJ2-1
CASSPRGSFYGYTF,TGTGCCAGCAGTCCCCGGGGCTCCTTTTATGGCTACACCTTC,14,-,-,TRBV27,TRBJ1-2
CASSPTGSHLGGYTF,TGTGCCAGCAGCCCAACAGGATCCCACTTGGGTGGCTACACCTTC,15,-,-,TRBV5-5,TRBJ1-2
CASSDEQRNYGYTF,TGTGCCAGCAGTGATGAGCAAAGGAACTATGGCTACACCTTC,14,-,-,TRBV25-1,TRBJ1-2
CASRPTGFGYTF,TGTGCCAGCAGGCCCACAGGGTTTGGCTACACCTTC,12,-,-,TRBV28,TRBJ1-2
CAWSVRLNQPQHF,TGTGCCTGGAGTGTACGTCTTAATCAGCCCCAGCATTTT,13,-,-,TRBV30,TRBJ1-5